These 11 T cell receptor beta chains were all obtained from the same sample, sequenced in a study of blood T cell repertoires in COVID-19. Some clones are missing from TCRdb's copy, which holds only in-frame ones; the method was immunoSEQ multiplex PCR. The sample carries about 73,000 clones, roughly nine tenths recorded once. Input material: peripheral blood. Receptors were obtained from a man older than 75 with acute or convalescent COVID-19.

The CDR3 here is CASSQPGLAGIEQFF. The CDR3, as DNA: TGTGCCAGCAGCCAACCGGGACTAGCGGGAATTGAGCAGTTCTTC. The rearrangement joins TRBV3-1 (or the pseudogene TRBV3-2) to TRBJ2-1, with 13 nucleotides matching TRBD2. The V segment lost 2 bases and the J segment 9 bases; nucleotides outside the gene matches: 4. The CDR3 is 15 residues long. Germline loops: CDR1 LGHDT, CDR2 YNNKEL (reference sequence).

CDR3 coding DNA: TGCGCCAGCAGCTTGGGGCCTAGCGGGAGGGGCACAGATACGCAGTATTTT. It yields the protein CASSLGPSGRGTDTQYF. V usage is TRBV5-1 and J usage is TRBJ2-3; the match to TRBD2 covers 12 bases. Germline V CDR1 and CDR2: SGHRS, YFSETQ. The V gene end was trimmed by 0 bases and the J gene end by 1 base; junction bases not matched to a gene: 3. The CDR3 is 17 amino acids.

The rearrangement uses TRBV13 and TRBJ1-4, with 10 bases aligning to TRBD1. V was clipped by 5 bases and J by 8 bases; unmatched bases: 11. CDR1 PRHDT and CDR2 FYEKMQ come from the germline V gene (reference sequence). CDR3 length: 16 amino acids. CDR3 DNA sequence: TGTGCCAGCAGCCCACGGGCTGGGACAGGGGTCGAAAAACTGTTTTTT. This translates into CASSPRAGTGVEKLFF.

The V gene is TRBV6-5, the J gene TRBJ2-6; D remains ambiguous. The CDR3 runs to 15 residues. V was shortened by 6 bases and J by 1 base, with 10 bases between the two germline ends. The V gene's germline CDR1 is MNHEY and CDR2 SVGAGI. The CDR3 is CASRKQYSGANVLTF. Written as DNA, the CDR3 is TGTGCCAGCAGAAAACAGTATTCTGGGGCCAACGTCCTGACTTTC.

This clone was counted between two and nine times. CDR3 sequence (DNA): TGTGCCAGCAGCTCTCTCCGACAGAACTCTGGAAACACCATATATTTT. It translates to CASSSLRQNSGNTIYF. The chain employs TRBV11-2 and TRBJ1-3; D is perhaps TRBD1 (5 bases). The CDR3 sequence is 16 residues long. V gave up 4 bases and J gave up 0 bases, with 13 bases separating them. Germline V gene sequence: CDR1 SGHAT, CDR2 FQNNGV.

The chain joins TRBV4-1 to TRBJ1-2, with a weak D call TRBD1 (6 bases). Germline CDR1 is MGHRA and CDR2 is YSYEKL. V was cut by 1 base and J by 1 base, with 10 bases left in between. The CDR3 contains 15 residues. In DNA, the CDR3 is TGCGCCAGCAGCCAAGTGACAGGCCTTAACTATGGCTACACCTTC. Translation: CASSQVTGLNYGYTF.

V gene TRBV10-3 combines with J gene TRBJ1-2, with D unclear. CDR3 size: 13 residues. Between the trimmed V and J ends, which lost 2 bases and 6 bases, there was a span of 10 bases. Germline CDR1 is ENHRY and CDR2 is SYGVKD. This CDR3 is CAISEDWIHGYTF. DNA for the CDR3: TGTGCCATCAGTGAGGACTGGATACATGGCTACACCTTC.

The chain couples TRBV18 to TRBJ1-5; D uncertain. CDR3 size: 15 residues. Trimming stripped 4 bases from V and 1 base from J, with 11 bases between. The germline CDR1 and CDR2 sequences are KGHSH and LQKENI. CDR3 sequence reads: CASSHGVESNQPQHF. The CDR3 coding sequence is TGTGCCAGCTCACACGGAGTTGAGAGCAATCAGCCCCAGCATTTT.

This clone was seen repeatedly, ten times or more. V is TRBV19 and J is TRBJ1-6; the D is unclear. V lost 9 bases to trimming and J lost 10 bases, with 16 bases between them. The CDR3 totals 13 residues. The V gene's germline CDR1 is LNHDA and CDR2 SQIVND (reference sequence). DNA for the CDR3: TGTGCCAGCTCTTTAGCCGGAGAATCACCCCTCCACTTT. Translated, it gives CASSLAGESPLHF.

The genes are TRBV7-9 and TRBJ2-7; 8 positions agree with TRBD1. Losses at the gene ends were 5 bases for V and 0 bases for J; bases not matched to a gene: 9. The CDR3 covers 16 residues. Germline V gene lookup returns CDR1 SEHNR and CDR2 FQNEAQ (reference sequence). Here the CDR3 reads CASSPINTGGSYEQYF. CDR3 nucleotide sequence: TGTGCCAGCAGCCCGATAAATACAGGGGGCTCCTACGAGCAGTACTTC.

This clone was seen only once. The same CDR3 arises from other DNA sequences in this sample as well. The chain employs TRBV9 and TRBJ1-2; 9 bases line up with TRBD1. Germline CDR1 reads SGDLS; CDR2 reads YYNGEE. V lost 0 bases and J lost 3; bases outside the gene matches: 0. The CDR3 is 14 amino acids. CDR3 nucleotide sequence: TGTGCCAGCAGCGTAGGACAGGGGGACTATGGCTACACCTTC. This translates into CASSVGQGDYGYTF.